A selection of T cell receptor beta chains follows, all from one sample in a study of CD8 T cells in Susac syndrome. TCRdb used MiXCR to reprocess the immunoSEQ multiplex PCR reads, holding one entry per CDR3 protein. The sample carries about 160,000 distinct CDR3 sequences, approximately 94% recorded once. Sequences were obtained from CD4+ T cells from PBMCs. These receptors originate from a human donor with multiple sclerosis. CDR3s include the opening cysteine and the closing phenylalanine or tryptophan. The D gene is left open where the match is weak. Not every row has a clone size; where given, it reads once, few, many or a size class.

J gene,clone size,D gene,V gene,CDR3 protein,CDR3 DNA
TRBJ2-1,NA,NA,TRBV2,CASSPSNTYNEQFF,TGTGCCAGCAGTCCCTCTAATACTTACAATGAGCAGTTCTTC
TRBJ2-7,NA,TRBD2,TRBV20-1,CSAYPLAGGSYEQYF,TGCAGTGCTTACCCACTAGCGGGAGGCTCCTACGAGCAGTACTTC
TRBJ1-2,once,NA,TRBV28,CASSARQSGYTF,TGTGCCAGCAGTGCCCGACAGAGTGGCTACACCTTC
TRBJ2-7,NA,NA,TRBV19,CASSIAALTGVEQYF,TGTGCCAGTAGTATAGCGGCCCTGACCGGGGTCGAGCAGTACTTC
TRBJ2-1,NA,NA,TRBV20-1,CSARSTRSEQFF,TGCAGTGCTAGATCTACTAGATCTGAGCAGTTCTTC
TRBJ1-1,NA,NA,TRBV6-1,CASSSMDTNTEAFF,TGTGCCAGCAGTTCGATGGACACCAACACTGAAGCTTTCTTT
TRBJ2-3,NA,NA,TRBV6-4,CASRRDSEHTDTQYF,TGTGCCAGCAGGAGGGACTCGGAGCACACAGATACGCAGTATTTT
TRBJ2-5,NA,NA,TRBV12-3/TRBV12-4,CASTPSYTQETQYF,TGTGCCAGCACTCCTTCGTATACCCAAGAGACCCAGTACTTC
TRBJ2-3,NA,NA,TRBV4-1,CASSFSSTDTQYF,TGCGCCAGCAGCTTCTCCAGCACAGATACGCAGTATTTT
TRBJ2-4,NA,TRBD1,TRBV18,CASSGGQGETIQYF,TGTGCCAGCTCGGGAGGACAGGGGGAAACCATTCAGTACTTC
TRBJ1-5,NA,NA,TRBV29-1,CSALSSSNQPQHF,TGCAGCGCCCTCTCTTCTAGCAATCAGCCCCAGCATTTT
TRBJ2-5,NA,TRBD2,TRBV30,CAWSVGLAVETQYF,TGTGCCTGGAGTGTGGGACTAGCCGTGGAGACCCAGTACTTC
TRBJ1-2,NA,NA,TRBV4-3,CASSQDTVVTVQGYGYTF,TGCGCCAGCAGCCAAGATACGGTCGTTACGGTCCAAGGGTATGGCTACACCTTC
TRBJ2-5,NA,NA,TRBV3-1,CASSQERGRAGVTQYF,TGTGCCAGCAGCCAAGAGAGGGGCAGGGCTGGAGTGACCCAGTACTTC
TRBJ2-1,NA,NA,TRBV4-3,CASSQDRDNEQFF,TGCGCCAGCAGCCAAGATCGGGACAATGAGCAGTTCTTC
TRBJ2-7,NA,NA,TRBV4-1,CASSQDYGASSYEQYF,TGCGCCAGCAGCCAAGATTACGGCGCCTCTTCCTACGAGCAGTACTTC
TRBJ1-2,NA,NA,TRBV27,CASSLRGFDGYTF,TGTGCCAGCAGTTTACGAGGGTTTGATGGCTACACCTTC
TRBJ2-1,NA,NA,TRBV29-1,CSVELSSYNEQFF,TGCAGCGTTGAACTGAGCTCCTACAATGAGCAGTTCTTC
TRBJ1-2,NA,TRBD1,TRBV7-2,CASSPGTGLNYGYTF,TGTGCCAGCAGCCCTGGGACAGGACTTAACTATGGCTACACCTTC
TRBJ2-7,NA,TRBD2,TRBV3-1,CASSRTSGYEQYF,TGTGCCAGCAGTCGGACTAGCGGTTACGAGCAGTACTTC
TRBJ1-2,NA,NA,TRBV18,CASFPLRAEINYGYTF,TGTGCCAGCTTCCCGCTACGGGCAGAGATTAACTATGGCTACACCTTC
TRBJ1-2,NA,NA,TRBV23-1,CASAHSAGLDGYTF,TGCGCCAGCGCCCACTCAGCAGGGCTAGATGGCTACACCTTC
TRBJ2-3,NA,TRBD2,TRBV20-1,CSATGLAGVADTQYF,TGCAGTGCGACCGGACTAGCGGGAGTGGCAGATACGCAGTATTTT
TRBJ2-3,NA,NA,TRBV5-1,CASSFTPTDTQYF,TGCGCCAGCAGCTTTACCCCGACAGATACGCAGTATTTT
TRBJ1-5,NA,NA,TRBV20-1,CSAGRTNQPQHF,TGCAGTGCTGGGAGGACCAATCAGCCCCAGCATTTT
TRBJ2-1,NA,NA,TRBV30,CAWSDTTGYNEQFF,TGTGCCTGGAGTGATACTACGGGATACAATGAGCAGTTCTTC
TRBJ2-7,NA,NA,TRBV6-5,CASSYTSVRVGHEQYF,TGTGCCAGCAGTTACACCAGTGTCAGGGTGGGGCACGAGCAGTACTTC
TRBJ1-1,NA,TRBD1,TRBV15,CATQRDRGIDEAFF,TGTGCCACCCAACGTGACAGGGGGATTGATGAAGCTTTCTTT
TRBJ1-2,NA,TRBD1,TRBV28,CASRPTGGSYGYTF,TGTGCCAGCAGGCCGACAGGGGGGAGCTATGGCTACACCTTC
TRBJ1-2,NA,NA,TRBV23-1,CASSQWVAPNYGYTF,TGCGCCAGCAGTCAATGGGTAGCCCCAAACTATGGCTACACCTTC
TRBJ2-2,NA,NA,TRBV24-1,CATSDFGGITGELFF,TGTGCCACCAGTGATTTTGGGGGGATCACCGGGGAGCTGTTTTTT
TRBJ1-2,few,TRBD1,TRBV4-2,CASSPRVSGQVNGYTF,TGTGCCAGCAGCCCCAGGGTTTCCGGACAGGTCAATGGCTACACCTTC
TRBJ2-1,NA,NA,TRBV12-3/TRBV12-4,CASSPTKTTNEQFF,TGTGCCAGCAGTCCTACTAAAACGACCAATGAGCAGTTCTTC